These T cell receptor beta chains were read from a single sample in a study of response to subunit inactivated influenza vaccine. TCRdb independently ran MiXCR on the RT-PCR reads; one entry per CDR3 protein. The sample carries a few hundred thousand distinct CDR3 sequences, 20% to 25% recorded once. The material sequenced was PBMCs from blood, taken about 20 months after vaccination. These receptors were obtained from a man aged 50-75 years who received an inactivated influenza vaccine. The CDR3 runs from the conserved cysteine through the conserved F or W. D genes are given only for firm matches. Where a row states a size, it is once, few, many or the class of an expanded clone; other rows omit it.

few	TRBV20-1	13	TRBJ1-2	-	TGCAGTGCTATAGACAGTTCTAACTATGGCTACACCTTC	CSAIDSSNYGYTF
-	TRBV12-3/TRBV12-4	15	TRBJ2-7	-	TGTGCCAGCAGTTTAGTGCCAAGTTACCCCTACGAGCAGTACTTC	CASSLVPSYPYEQYF
-	TRBV2	12	TRBJ2-1	-	TGTGCCACCTCTGGGAGCTACAATGAGCAGTTCTTC	CATSGSYNEQFF
-	TRBV4-2	15	TRBJ1-4	-	TGTGCCAGCAGCCAAGATATGGACCTAAATGAAAAACTGTTTTTT	CASSQDMDLNEKLFF
few	TRBV6-1	13	TRBJ1-2	-	TGTGCCAGCAGGGGGGGGTTTTTCTATGGCTACACCTTC	CASRGGFFYGYTF
many	TRBV2	14	TRBJ1-2	-	TGTGCCACGCAGTCAGGGAGGCCTAACTATGGCTACACCTTC	CATQSGRPNYGYTF
-	TRBV27	17	TRBJ1-2	TRBD1	TGTGCCAGCAGTTTATCGGGGACCGGACCAGGGGGGCTTGGCTACACCTTC	CASSLSGTGPGGLGYTF
-	TRBV5-1	16	TRBJ1-3	-	TGCGCCAGCAGCTTGGAGCAGGGCCTCTCTGGAAACACCATATATTTT	CASSLEQGLSGNTIYF
-	TRBV7-2	15	TRBJ2-5	-	TGTGCCAGCAGCTTAGCGGGCCTCAAGGGAGAGACCCAGTACTTC	CASSLAGLKGETQYF
-	TRBV4-1	14	TRBJ2-7	-	TGCGCCAGCAGCCAAGGGACCAACAACTACGAGCAGTACTTC	CASSQGTNNYEQYF
-	TRBV12-3/TRBV12-4	12	TRBJ1-1	TRBD1	TGTGCCAGCACCCCGGGACAGGGGGCCGCTTTCTTT	CASTPGQGAAFF
few	TRBV11-2	11	TRBJ2-4	-	TGTGCCAGCAGCCAATTAGGGATTCAGTACTTC	CASSQLGIQYF
-	TRBV10-3	12	TRBJ1-1	-	TGTGCCGCCAAGAGGGGGAACACTGAAGCTTTCTTT	CAAKRGNTEAFF
few	TRBV6-5	19	TRBJ1-2	TRBD1	TGTGCCAGCAGTTACTCGATTGGTGACAGGGCTGTAATGAACTATGGCTACACCTTC	CASSYSIGDRAVMNYGYTF
few	TRBV12-3/TRBV12-4	13	TRBJ2-1	-	TGTGCCAGCAGCTCTCGCCGTTACAATGAGCAGTTCTTC	CASSSRRYNEQFF
-	TRBV7-3	13	TRBJ2-3	TRBD1	TGTGCCAGCAGCGAGACAGGGCCAGATACGCAGTATTTT	CASSETGPDTQYF
-	TRBV20-1	15	TRBJ2-5	TRBD1	TGCAGTGCTAGCCCCCCGCAGGGGGCGCGAGGGACCCAGTACTTC	CSASPPQGARGTQYF
-	TRBV6-1	13	TRBJ1-5	-	TGTGCCAGCAGTGTGCTCTGGGGGCAGCCCCAGCATTTT	CASSVLWGQPQHF
-	TRBV5-4	15	TRBJ2-2	-	TGTGCCAGCAGCAACCCTAGGGGTGTAACCGGGGAGCTGTTTTTT	CASSNPRGVTGELFF
-	TRBV7-2	17	TRBJ2-1	-	TGTGCCAGCAGCTCACCTCTGGGACCACACAGAGGCGATGAGCAGTTCTTC	CASSSPLGPHRGDEQFF
few	TRBV20-1	13	TRBJ2-7	-	TGCAGTGCTAGAGCCGACAGTTCCTACGAGCAGTACTTC	CSARADSSYEQYF
many	TRBV3-1	13	TRBJ1-5	-	TGTGCCAGCAGCCCTAGTCGAGATCAGCCCCAGCATTTT	CASSPSRDQPQHF
-	TRBV5-1	13	TRBJ1-2	-	TGCGCCAGCAGCTTGGTCTTAAGGGACGGCTACACCTTC	CASSLVLRDGYTF
-	TRBV12-5	17	TRBJ2-1	TRBD2	TGTGCTAGTGGTTTGGAAGTCGGACTAGCTCTGTACAATGAGCAGTTCTTC	CASGLEVGLALYNEQFF